These T cell receptor beta chains were read from a single sample in a study of T cell responses to AZD1222 COVID-19 vaccine. TCRdb's copy holds only in-frame clones and misses some; the assay was immunoSEQ multiplex PCR. The sample contains roughly 100,000 clones, roughly 91% of which appear only once. This material consisted of peripheral blood, taken 28 days after the second AZD1222 dose. All receptors come from an adult who received the AZD1222 COVID-19 vaccine. CDR3s include the opening cysteine and the closing phenylalanine or tryptophan. D genes are given only for firm matches. Rows may omit the clone size; those that give it use once, few, many or a size class.

j_gene,abundance,d_gene,v_gene,CDR3aa,CDR3nt
TRBJ1-2,NA,TRBD1,TRBV7-9,CASSRTGLDGYTF,TGTGCCAGCAGCCGGACAGGGCTCGATGGCTACACCTTC
TRBJ1-2,NA,NA,TRBV4-2,CASSQGQADYGYTF,TGTGCCAGCAGCCAAGGACAGGCTGATTATGGCTACACCTTC
TRBJ2-1,NA,NA,TRBV13,CASSLGQSAIEQFF,TGTGCCAGCAGCTTAGGGCAGTCTGCAATTGAGCAGTTCTTC
TRBJ2-3,NA,NA,TRBV5-4,CASSYGQTGTDTQYF,TGTGCCAGCAGCTACGGACAAACAGGGACAGATACGCAGTATTTT
TRBJ2-7,NA,NA,TRBV11-3,CASSPASLPYEQYF,TGTGCCAGCAGCCCGGCGTCCCTTCCCTACGAGCAGTACTTC
TRBJ1-2,NA,NA,TRBV27,CASSLTSLASYGYTF,TGTGCCAGCAGTTTAACTTCGTTGGCAAGCTATGGCTACACCTTC
TRBJ2-6,NA,NA,TRBV18,CASSPISLGGVSSGANVLTF,TGTGCCAGCTCACCAATCTCTCTAGGAGGGGTTAGCTCTGGGGCCAACGTCCTGACTTTC
TRBJ2-2,NA,NA,TRBV6-8,CASRWQGGGELFF,TGTGCCAGCAGGTGGCAGGGTGGCGGGGAGCTGTTTTTT
TRBJ2-6,NA,NA,TRBV6-5,CASRVAGANVLTF,TGTGCCAGCAGGGTTGCTGGGGCCAACGTCCTGACTTTC
TRBJ2-3,NA,TRBD1,TRBV19,CASSPWTGVSADTQYF,TGTGCCAGTAGCCCCTGGACAGGGGTGTCGGCAGATACGCAGTATTTT
TRBJ1-6,NA,NA,TRBV12-3/TRBV12-4,CASSFSYNSPLHF,TGTGCCAGCAGTTTCTCCTATAATTCACCCCTCCACTTT
TRBJ1-2,NA,NA,TRBV19,CASSMSASGGGYTF,TGTGCCAGTAGTATGTCGGCCTCCGGCGGCGGCTACACCTTC
TRBJ2-1,NA,NA,TRBV13,CASSENGGSSYNEQFF,TGTGCCAGCAGCGAAAACGGGGGAAGCTCCTACAATGAGCAGTTCTTC
TRBJ2-7,NA,NA,TRBV20-1,CSASVQGAEQYF,TGCAGTGCTAGTGTACAGGGCGCCGAGCAGTACTTC
TRBJ2-7,NA,NA,TRBV24-1,CATSGDTPPYEQYF,TGTGCCACCAGTGGAGACACTCCTCCTTACGAGCAGTACTTC
TRBJ2-1,NA,TRBD1,TRBV7-3,CASSLSRGQNEQFF,TGTGCCAGCAGCTTATCCAGGGGGCAAAATGAGCAGTTCTTC
TRBJ1-1,NA,NA,TRBV5-6,CASSPRHTEAFF,TGTGCCAGCAGCCCGAGGCATACTGAAGCTTTCTTT
TRBJ1-3,medium-sized,NA,TRBV19,CASMGADSRNTIYF,TGTGCCAGTATGGGGGCAGACTCAAGGAACACCATATATTTT
TRBJ1-1,NA,TRBD1,TRBV18,CASSAGQGVNTEAFF,TGTGCCAGCTCAGCGGGACAGGGAGTGAACACTGAAGCTTTCTTT
TRBJ1-1,NA,NA,TRBV27,CASSLVGDTEAFF,TGTGCCAGCAGTTTAGTCGGGGACACTGAAGCTTTCTTT
TRBJ1-5,NA,TRBD1,TRBV4-1,CASSQDLATGFYQPQHF,TGCGCCAGCAGCCAAGACCTCGCGACAGGGTTCTATCAGCCCCAGCATTTT
TRBJ1-5,once,NA,TRBV6-2/TRBV6-3,CASSPEYYSNQPQHF,TGTGCCAGCAGTCCCGAATATTATAGCAATCAGCCCCAGCATTTT
TRBJ1-4,NA,TRBD1,TRBV18,CASSSDRAEKLFF,TGTGCCAGCTCATCGGACAGGGCTGAAAAACTGTTTTTT
TRBJ1-6,NA,NA,TRBV7-2,CASRQEARYNSPLHF,TGTGCCAGCAGACAAGAGGCCAGGTATAATTCACCCCTCCACTTT
TRBJ1-1,NA,NA,TRBV5-6,CASSLAGLGQRNTEAFF,TGTGCCAGCAGCTTGGCCGGATTAGGGCAGAGGAACACTGAAGCTTTCTTT
TRBJ2-7,NA,NA,TRBV2,CASSGTTSYEQYF,TGTGCCAGCAGTGGTACAACCTCCTACGAGCAGTACTTC
TRBJ1-2,NA,NA,TRBV18,CASSPSAANLDYGYTF,TGTGCCAGCTCACCATCCGCCGCGAATTTGGACTATGGCTACACCTTC
TRBJ2-1,NA,NA,TRBV9,CASSVSAGDNEQFF,TGTGCCAGCAGCGTGTCAGCAGGCGACAATGAGCAGTTCTTC
TRBJ1-1,once,NA,TRBV7-3,CASSLTKGTEAFF,TGTGCCAGCAGCTTAACAAAGGGGACTGAAGCTTTCTTT
TRBJ2-5,NA,NA,TRBV11-3,CASSPGWTTGRETQYF,TGTGCCAGCAGCCCGGGTTGGACAACAGGGCGAGAGACCCAGTACTTC
TRBJ1-2,NA,NA,TRBV27,CASSLRGGYINYGYTF,TGTGCCAGCTCACTGCGGGGGGGATATATTAACTATGGCTACACCTTC
TRBJ2-2,NA,TRBD1,TRBV25-1,CASSDETQGAVGELFF,TGTGCCAGCAGTGATGAAACTCAGGGGGCGGTCGGGGAGCTGTTTTTT
TRBJ1-1,NA,NA,TRBV6-6,CASSYSAGPNTEAFF,TGTGCCAGCAGTTACTCGGCAGGGCCGAACACTGAAGCTTTCTTT
TRBJ1-5,once,NA,TRBV6-5,CASSYSGAHQPQHF,TGTGCCAGCAGTTACTCAGGGGCCCATCAGCCCCAGCATTTT
TRBJ2-1,NA,TRBD2,TRBV6-6,CASRQLTSGGDNEQFF,TGTGCCAGCAGGCAACTGACTAGCGGGGGGGACAATGAGCAGTTCTTC
TRBJ2-1,NA,NA,TRBV2,CASSDFLRREQFF,TGTGCCAGCAGTGATTTCTTACGCCGCGAGCAGTTCTTC
TRBJ2-4,NA,NA,TRBV7-3,CASSPSGGAKNIQYF,TGTGCCAGCAGCCCCTCCGGTGGGGCCAAAAACATTCAGTACTTC
TRBJ1-1,NA,NA,TRBV24-1,CATSKQGVTEAFF,TGTGCCACCAGCAAACAGGGTGTCACTGAAGCTTTCTTT
TRBJ2-6,NA,NA,TRBV12-5,CASGFDSGANVLTF,TGTGCTAGTGGTTTCGACTCTGGGGCCAACGTCCTGACTTTC
TRBJ2-1,NA,TRBD1,TRBV7-8,CASSLWTGFNEQFF,TGTGCCAGCAGCCTCTGGACAGGGTTCAATGAGCAGTTCTTC
TRBJ1-1,NA,NA,TRBV19,CASSWRGFGTEAFF,TGTGCCAGTAGTTGGAGGGGTTTTGGCACTGAAGCTTTCTTT
TRBJ2-7,NA,NA,TRBV12-3/TRBV12-4,CASSFGASRKPDF,TGTGCCAGCAGTTTTGGGGCTAGTCGTAAACCGGACTTC
TRBJ2-3,NA,TRBD2,TRBV11-3,CASSLGTSRVQYF,TGTGCCAGCAGCCTAGGGACTAGTCGGGTGCAGTATTTT
TRBJ2-7,once,NA,TRBV3-1/TRBV3-2,CASSHTGLEQYF,TGTGCCAGCAGCCACACAGGCCTGGAGCAGTACTTC
TRBJ1-6,NA,NA,TRBV7-3,CASSSGSPNSPLHF,TGTGCCAGCAGCTCAGGGAGCCCCAATTCACCCCTCCACTTT
TRBJ2-1,NA,NA,TRBV11-2,CASSLERLSYNEQFF,TGTGCCAGCAGCTTAGAGCGACTCTCCTACAATGAGCAGTTCTTC
TRBJ1-1,few,NA,TRBV9,CASSPRDLGGTEAFF,TGTGCCAGCAGCCCCCGGGACCTTGGTGGCACTGAAGCTTTCTTT
TRBJ2-7,NA,NA,TRBV24-1,CATSDGATYEQYF,TGTGCCACCAGTGACGGGGCCACCTACGAGCAGTACTTC
TRBJ2-1,NA,TRBD1,TRBV7-2,CASSPLPGQGNHEQFF,TGTGCCAGCAGCCCGTTACCGGGACAGGGGAATCATGAGCAGTTCTTC
TRBJ2-1,NA,TRBD1,TRBV7-2,CASSHSGQGGNEQFF,TGTGCCAGCAGTCATTCGGGACAGGGTGGTAATGAGCAGTTCTTC
TRBJ1-2,once,TRBD1,TRBV6-5,CASSRTGVNGYTF,TGTGCCAGCAGTAGGACAGGGGTCAATGGCTACACCTTC
TRBJ2-2,NA,NA,TRBV5-1,CASKGVAGNTGELFF,TGCGCCAGCAAGGGGGTAGCGGGGAACACCGGGGAGCTGTTTTTT
TRBJ2-7,NA,TRBD2,TRBV6-5,CASSPMRGGSYEQYF,TGTGCCAGCAGTCCAATGCGGGGGGGCTCCTACGAGCAGTACTTC